This T cell receptor beta chain came from a study of shared clonotypes between healthy human individuals. Overall study context: Used for every donor were three CD4 naive, three CD4 memory, two CD8 naive and one CD8 memory plate.

Terminally differentiated effector memory CD45RA+ cells were excluded by CCR7 positive selection of CD45RO-negative cells. Turning to this clone: What it binds is unknown.

The CDR3 runs to 14 residues. V was cut by 0 bases and J by 4 bases, with 8 bases left in between. In germline, CDR1 is SGDLS, CDR2 YYNGEE. General study findings and limits: Across a handful of donors, naive CD4 shared roughly 5%, naive CD8 3% to 3.5%, memory CD4 roughly 2.5%, memory CD8 roughly 0.37%.

Profiled with immunoSEQ multiplex PCR; TCRdb holds only in-frame clones, not every one. The profile covers some 1,900,000 clones, with roughly 95% appearing a single time and roughly 1.2% taken by the ten largest. This receptor was identified in a man aged 18 to 35 in good health. The rearrangement links TRBV9 to TRBJ2-1; D call uncertain. Sequenced material: naive CD8+ T cells sorted from blood. The CDR3 loop is CASSVVASYNEQFF. CDR3 nucleotides: TGTGCCAGCAGCGTAGTGGCTAGTTACAATGAGCAGTTCTTC.